Included here is one TCR beta chain sequence, with context. This entry belongs to a study of PD-L1 blockade in urothelial cancer. The protocol was immunoSEQ multiplex PCR, while the TCRdb copy is restricted to in-frame clones and leaves out a portion. The sample lists around 71,000 clones; around 81% were seen once. Sample time point: pretreatment peripheral blood. Germline V gene sequence: CDR1 SQVTM, CDR2 ANQGSEA. This CDR3 comprises 15 residues. The ends lost 6 bases at V and 5 bases at J; junction bases unmatched: 12. This chain uses TRBV29-1 with TRBJ2-5; 10 nucleotides agree with TRBD1. Sequencing was performed on PBMCs, taken around atezolizumab (anti-PD-L1) treatment. The clonotype was recovered from a man aged 40-49 years with urothelial cancer. CDR3: CSVAPTGGLGETQYF. CDR3 nucleotides: TGCAGCGTGGCACCGACAGGGGGCTTAGGGGAGACCCAGTACTTC.